What follows are 10 T cell receptor beta chains derived from one specimen sequenced in a study of OX40 agonist ivuxolimab in advanced cancers. TCRdb's table, derived via immunoSEQ multiplex PCR, lists solely in-frame clones and lacks some. Here the sample spans about 41,000 clones, 80% to 90% being singletons. This sample comprised CD4+ or CD8+ T cells sorted from blood, obtained in a trial of the OX40 agonist ivuxolimab. Receptors were obtained from an adult with an advanced solid tumor such as melanoma, head and neck, liver or kidney cancer.

The V gene is TRBV7-8, the J gene TRBJ1-6, with 7 bases matching TRBD1. This CDR3 has 15 amino acids. Germline trimming cut 5 bases from V and 9 bases from J; bases unmatched to any gene: 10. CDR1 SGHVS and CDR2 FQNEAQ come from the germline V gene. CDR3 sequence: CASSAPTGTSSPLHF. The DNA of the CDR3 is TGTGCCAGCAGCGCCCCGACAGGGACGAGTTCACCCCTCCACTTT. Complete variable domain (other parts from reference TRBV7-8 and TRBJ1-6): GAGVSQSPRYKVAKRGQDVALRCDPISGHVSLFWYQQALGQGPEFLTYFQNEAQLDKSGLPSDRFFAERPEGSVSTLKIQRTQQEDSAVYLCASSAPTGTSSPLHFGNGTRLTVT.

With respect to this clone: Other DNA sequences in the same sample also yield this CDR3. This rearrangement joins TRBV2 to TRBJ1-2; D perhaps matches TRBD1 (5 bases). In germline, CDR1 is SNHLY, CDR2 FYNNEI. This CDR3 contains 15 residues. V gave up 6 bases and J gave up 4 bases, with 18 bases separating them. In nucleotides, the CDR3 is TGTGCCAGCAGGCCACAAAGGCAGGGCATCTATGGCTACACCTTC. Amino acids: CASRPQRQGIYGYTF.

This rearrangement joins TRBV11-2 to TRBJ2-7; TRBD2 agrees at 7 bases. The CDR3 is 14 amino acids. V lost 3 bases and J lost 7; bases outside the gene matches: 9. Germline CDR1 is SGHAT and CDR2 is FQNNGV. In DNA, the CDR3 is TGTGCCAGCAGCTTTAGCGGGTCTATCTGGGAGCAGTACTTC. As protein: CASSFSGSIWEQYF.

The chain is built from TRBV7-2 and TRBJ2-5; D unresolved. Germline V lookup: CDR1 SGHTA, CDR2 FQGNSA. The CDR3 is 14 amino acids. V was cut by 5 bases and J by 2 bases, with 12 bases left in between. The CDR3 nucleotides are TGTGCCAGCAGCCTTAGGCACTCGCAAGAGACCCAGTACTTC. It encodes CASSLRHSQETQYF.

Note on this clone: The same CDR3 arises from other DNA sequences in this sample as well. V is TRBV7-2 and J is TRBJ2-1, with D possibly matching TRBD2 (6 bases). CDR1 and CDR2 (germline): SGHTA, FQGNSA. This CDR3 has 12 amino acids. Trimming pared 1 base from V and 10 bases from J, leaving 8 bases between. CDR3 sequence reads: CASSLGRGEQFF. DNA of the CDR3: TGTGCCAGCAGCTTAGGGAGGGGAGAGCAGTTCTTC. Drawing the rest from reference TRBV7-2 and TRBJ2-1, the complete variable domain is GAGVSQSPSNKVTEKGKDVELRCDPISGHTALYWYRQSLGQGLEFLIYFQGNSAPDKSGLPSDRFSAERTGGSVSTLTIQRTQQEDSAVYLCASSLGRGEQFFGPGTRLTVL.

In this sample, this clone turned up once. This chain links TRBV5-4 with TRBJ1-1; D ambiguous. Looked up from germline, CDR1 is SGHNT and CDR2 is YYREEE (reference sequence). Deletions cut 2 bases from V and 2 bases from J, with 10 bases between. This CDR3 comprises 14 residues. The chain's CDR3 is CASSFPGRNTEAFF. DNA for the CDR3: TGTGCCAGCAGCTTCCCCGGGAGAAACACTGAAGCTTTCTTT.

This clone was seen a handful of times. The chain employs TRBV6-5 and TRBJ1-1; D is unresolved. V was pared by 6 bases and J by 2 bases, with 4 bases between. This CDR3 is 11 amino acids long. CDR1 is MNHEY and CDR2 is SVGAGI in the germline V gene. CDR3 sequence reads: CASRANTEAFF. The CDR3 region has the DNA TGTGCCAGCAGGGCCAACACTGAAGCTTTCTTT.

The rearrangement links TRBV9 to TRBJ2-1; 7 bases match TRBD2. V gave up 0 bases and J gave up 3 bases; unmatched junction bases: 3. This CDR3 has 15 residues. The germline CDR1 and CDR2 sequences are SGDLS and YYNGEE. CDR3 residues: CASSVDPGGYNEQFF. The CDR3, as DNA: TGTGCCAGCAGCGTAGACCCGGGAGGCTACAATGAGCAGTTCTTC.

The genes are TRBV10-3 and TRBJ2-5, with D perhaps being TRBD1 or TRBD2 (5 bases each). CDR3 size: 16 residues. CDR1 and CDR2 from the germline V gene are ENHRY and SYGVKD. V was cut by 3 bases and J by 5 bases, with 19 bases left in between. This CDR3 is CAISDPGTGGLETQYF. CDR3 in DNA: TGTGCCATCAGTGATCCCGGGACCGGTGGGTTGGAGACCCAGTACTTC.

This chain joins TRBV5-4 and TRBJ2-1; 13 bases are a match to TRBD2. CDR3 size: 16 residues. V lost 2 bases, J lost 7 bases, and 6 bases stayed unmatched. Germline V CDR1 and CDR2: SGHNT, YYREEE (reference sequence). As DNA, the CDR3 is TGTGCCAGCAGCTTAGACCCGGGACTAGCGGGAAATGAGCAGTTCTTC. Translating it yields CASSLDPGLAGNEQFF.